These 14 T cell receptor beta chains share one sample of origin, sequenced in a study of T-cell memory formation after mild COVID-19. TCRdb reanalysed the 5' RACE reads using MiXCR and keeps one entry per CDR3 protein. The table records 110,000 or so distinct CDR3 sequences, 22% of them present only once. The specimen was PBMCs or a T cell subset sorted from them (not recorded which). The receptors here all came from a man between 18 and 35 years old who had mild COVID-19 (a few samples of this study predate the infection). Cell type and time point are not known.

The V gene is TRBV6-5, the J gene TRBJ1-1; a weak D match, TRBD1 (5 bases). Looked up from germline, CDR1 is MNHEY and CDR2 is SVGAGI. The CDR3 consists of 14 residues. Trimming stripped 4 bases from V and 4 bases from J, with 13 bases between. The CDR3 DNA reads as TGTGCCAGCAGTTCAGGGAGTGCGATCACTGAAGCTTTCTTT. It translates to CASSSGSAITEAFF.

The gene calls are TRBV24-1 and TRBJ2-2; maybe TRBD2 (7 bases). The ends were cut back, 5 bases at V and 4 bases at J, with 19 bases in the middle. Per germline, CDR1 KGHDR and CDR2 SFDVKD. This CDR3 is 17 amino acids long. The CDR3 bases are TGTGCCACCAGTGCCTTGGACAGCGGGACAACCACCGGGGAGCTGTTTTTT. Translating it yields CATSALDSGTTTGELFF.

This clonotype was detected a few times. The DNA for the CDR3 is TGCGCCAGCAGGGACCGGGACGGAGGATCGGACACCGGGGAGCTGTTTTTT. It is translated as CASRDRDGGSDTGELFF. The chain recombines TRBV5-1 with TRBJ2-2; D assignment may be TRBD1 or TRBD2 (5 bases each). This CDR3 has 17 amino acids. CDR1 and CDR2 from the germline V gene are SGHRS and YFSETQ. Trimming shortened V by 5 bases and J by 3 bases, and 20 bases separated the two germline ends.

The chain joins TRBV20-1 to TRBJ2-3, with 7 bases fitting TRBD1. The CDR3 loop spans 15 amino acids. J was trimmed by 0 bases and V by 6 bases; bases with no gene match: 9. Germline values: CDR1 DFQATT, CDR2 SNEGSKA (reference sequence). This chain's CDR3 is CSATDDRESTDTQYF. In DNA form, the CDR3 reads TGCAGTGCAACAGACGACAGGGAGAGCACAGATACGCAGTATTTT.

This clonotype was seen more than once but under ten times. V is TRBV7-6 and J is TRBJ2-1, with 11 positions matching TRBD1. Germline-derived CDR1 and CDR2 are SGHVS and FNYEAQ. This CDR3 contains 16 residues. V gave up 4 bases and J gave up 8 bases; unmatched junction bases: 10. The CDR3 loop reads CASSSRGTGGGDEQFF. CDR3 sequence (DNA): TGTGCCAGCAGCTCCAGGGGGACAGGGGGTGGCGATGAGCAGTTCTTC.

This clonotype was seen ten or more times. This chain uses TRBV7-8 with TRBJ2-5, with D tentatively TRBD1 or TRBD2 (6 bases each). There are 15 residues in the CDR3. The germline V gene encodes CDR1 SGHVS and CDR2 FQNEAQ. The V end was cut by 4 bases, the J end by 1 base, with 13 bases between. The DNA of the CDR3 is TGTGCCAGCAGCTGGGGGGCGGGGCGCCAAGAGACCCAGTACTTC. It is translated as CASSWGAGRQETQYF.

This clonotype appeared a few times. The CDR3 protein is CASNPWGGNQPQHF. CDR3 bases: TGTGCCAGCAACCCGTGGGGGGGCAATCAGCCCCAGCATTTT. The chain combines TRBV6-6 with TRBJ1-5, with D possibly TRBD1 on 5 matching bases. Germline V gives CDR1 MNHNY, CDR2 SVGAGI (reference sequence). V lost 7 bases and J lost 2, with 12 bases in between. CDR3 length equals 14 residues.

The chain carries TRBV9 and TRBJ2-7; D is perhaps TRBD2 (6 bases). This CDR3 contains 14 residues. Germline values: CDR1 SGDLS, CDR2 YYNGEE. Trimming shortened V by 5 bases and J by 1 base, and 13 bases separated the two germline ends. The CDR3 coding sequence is TGTGCCAGCAGTCGGGGGATGGAGTCCTACGAGCAGTACTTC. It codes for CASSRGMESYEQYF.

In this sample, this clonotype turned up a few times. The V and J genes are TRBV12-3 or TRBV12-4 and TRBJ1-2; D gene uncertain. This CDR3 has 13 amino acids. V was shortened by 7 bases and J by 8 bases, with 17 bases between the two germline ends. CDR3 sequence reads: CASTALPSRGYTF. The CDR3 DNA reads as TGTGCCAGCACGGCCCTCCCGTCCCGGGGCTACACCTTC.

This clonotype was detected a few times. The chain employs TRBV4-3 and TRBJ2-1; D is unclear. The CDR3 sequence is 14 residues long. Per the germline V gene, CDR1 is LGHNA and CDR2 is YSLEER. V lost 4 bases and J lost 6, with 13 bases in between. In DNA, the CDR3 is TGCGCCAGCAGCCCGAGACTGATACCCAATGAGCAGTTCTTC. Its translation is CASSPRLIPNEQFF.

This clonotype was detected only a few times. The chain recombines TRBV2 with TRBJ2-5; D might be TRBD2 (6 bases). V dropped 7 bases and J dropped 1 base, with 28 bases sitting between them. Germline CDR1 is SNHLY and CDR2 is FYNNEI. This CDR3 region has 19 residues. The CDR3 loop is CASIHGRDPWGEFQETQYF. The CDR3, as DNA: TGTGCCAGCATCCATGGCAGAGACCCGTGGGGGGAATTCCAAGAGACCCAGTACTTC. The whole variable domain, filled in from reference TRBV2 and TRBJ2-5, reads EPEVTQTPSHQVTQMGQEVILRCVPISNHLYFYWYRQILGQKVEFLVSFYNNEISEKSEIFDDQFSVERPDGSNFTLKIRSTKLEDSAMYFCASIHGRDPWGEFQETQYFGPGTRLLVL.

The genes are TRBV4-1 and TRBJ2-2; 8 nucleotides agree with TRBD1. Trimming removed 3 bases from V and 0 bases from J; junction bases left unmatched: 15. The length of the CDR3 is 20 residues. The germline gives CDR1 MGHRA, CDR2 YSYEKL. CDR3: CASSHPKTPGQAPNTGELFF. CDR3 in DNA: TGCGCCAGCAGCCACCCTAAGACCCCGGGACAGGCCCCGAACACCGGGGAGCTGTTTTTT.

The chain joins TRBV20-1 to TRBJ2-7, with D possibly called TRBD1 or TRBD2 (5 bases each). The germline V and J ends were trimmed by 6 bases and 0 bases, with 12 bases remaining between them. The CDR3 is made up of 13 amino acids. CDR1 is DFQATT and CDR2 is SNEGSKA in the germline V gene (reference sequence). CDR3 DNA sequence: TGCAGTGCCGTTGCAGGGACCTCCTACGAGCAGTACTTC. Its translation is CSAVAGTSYEQYF.

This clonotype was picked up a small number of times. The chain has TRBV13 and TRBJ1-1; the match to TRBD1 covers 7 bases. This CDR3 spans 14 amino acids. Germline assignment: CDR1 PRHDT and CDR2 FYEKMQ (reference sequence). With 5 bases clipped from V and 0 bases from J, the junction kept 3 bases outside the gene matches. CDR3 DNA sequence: TGTGCCAGCAGCGCGGGACAGATGAACACTGAAGCTTTCTTT. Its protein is CASSAGQMNTEAFF. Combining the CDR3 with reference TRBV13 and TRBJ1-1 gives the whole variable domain AAGVIQSPRHLIKEKRETATLKCYPIPRHDTVYWYQQGPGQDPQFLISFYEKMQSDKGSIPDRFSAQQFSDYHSELNMSSLELGDSALYFCASSAGQMNTEAFFGQGTRLTVV.